The clone carrying this TCR beta chain was seen a few times. The record originates from a study of blood T cell repertoires in COVID-19. Study summary: Samples representing acute and convalescent COVID-19 were sourced from the United States, Italy and Spain. From T cells, B-cell-depleted T cells, or PBMCs came the material, which was cDNA or gDNA.

Authors' processing steps: Quantification of nucleated cells was approximated via reference gene primer amplification. The method was immunoSEQ multiplex PCR; TCRdb's version includes in-frame clones alone and lacks a portion of them. V, J and clone size reflect that table, while D and trimming were determined from the DNA. Here the sample spans about 57,000 clones, around 80% being singletons. CDR3 size: 14 residues. Germline CDR1 and CDR2: MDHEN and SYDVKM. J was trimmed by 6 bases and V by 6 bases; bases with no gene match: 4. The TCR comes from a woman aged 80 or over with acute or convalescent COVID-19. The sample comprised peripheral blood. J is TRBJ1-6 and V is TRBV28; 8 bases are a match to TRBD1. CDR3 residues: CASRPGGGNSPLHF. The CDR3, as DNA: TGTGCCAGCAGGCCAGGGGGCGGTAATTCACCCCTCCACTTT.